The 27 T cell receptor beta chains listed next were all sequenced from one sample in a study of response to subunit inactivated influenza vaccine (dated by TCRdb to between 2018 and 2020). Libraries were constructed by RT-PCR. The sequencer listed for this sample is Illumina HiSeq 2500. TCRdb cleaned the public reads at Q25 with fastp, built clones with MiXCR and kept in-frame beta chains. Each record represents a unique CDR3 protein, reported with the most common genes and DNA among its rows. The sample table holds about 700,000 distinct CDR3 sequences, of which about a sixth were seen once. The leading ten clones occupy 11% of the sample. Source: PBMCs from blood, taken 11 to 12 days after vaccination. The source is a man in his fifties or sixties who received an inactivated influenza vaccine. Donor details come from another sample of the same person, matched by shared clones.

V gene TRBV3-1 combines with J gene TRBJ2-3; D uncertain. The CDR3 loop spans 14 amino acids. Germline V gene sequence: CDR1 LGHDT, CDR2 YNNKEL (reference sequence). V lost 0 bases to trimming and J lost 6 bases, with 10 bases between them. The CDR3 DNA is TGTGCCAGCAGCCAAGATCCGGCCTCGGATACGCAGTATTTT. The encoded protein is CASSQDPASDTQYF.

With respect to this clonotype: The junction departs from germline at one end; a sequencing error may be responsible. The chain couples TRBV20-1 to TRBJ2-1, with TRBD1 matching 8 bases. Germline V CDR1 and CDR2: DFQATT, SNEGSKA (reference sequence). This CDR3 has 16 residues. DNA of the CDR3: TGCTGTGCTAGAGAGGACAGGGCAGCCTCCTACAATGAGCAGTTCTTC. Protein product: CCAREDRAASYNEQFF.

Many counts were recorded for this clonotype. This chain connects TRBV11-2 to TRBJ2-1, with 12 bases fitting TRBD2. CDR3 length: 19 residues. Germline V gives CDR1 SGHAT, CDR2 FQNNGV. V was pared by 2 bases and J by 5 bases, with 13 bases of the junction left unmatched. CDR3 nucleotides: TGTGCCAGCAGCTTATGGCCCCCCCCGACTAGCGGGGGAGACAATGAGCAGTTCTTC. Its protein is CASSLWPPPTSGGDNEQFF.

The V and J genes are TRBV4-1 and TRBJ2-3, with TRBD2 as a possible D gene (6 bases). CDR3 size: 14 residues. Germline V lookup: CDR1 MGHRA, CDR2 YSYEKL. The V and J ends lost 1 base and 4 bases respectively, with 9 bases between them. The CDR3 DNA reads as TGCGCCAGCAGCCAAGGGCGGGGTTCAGATACGCAGTATTTT. The encoded protein is CASSQGRGSDTQYF.

There are a few counts of this clonotype. The chain combines TRBV4-3 with TRBJ2-1, with a possible D match to TRBD1 (5 bases). Germline loops: CDR1 LGHNA, CDR2 YSLEER. The CDR3 covers 14 residues. The germline V and J ends were trimmed by 0 bases and 8 bases, with 11 bases remaining between them. The CDR3 DNA follows: TGCGCCAGCAGCCAAGATAAGATGGGGCATGAGCAGTTCTTC. Its translation is CASSQDKMGHEQFF.

The V and J genes are TRBV13 and TRBJ2-5; D unresolved. Germline V gives CDR1 PRHDT, CDR2 FYEKMQ (reference sequence). The CDR3 spans 14 residues. Trimming left V 5 bases short and J 5 bases short, with 15 bases between. The CDR3 bases are TGTGCCAGCAGCCGCCCCACGGGTTTGGAGACCCAGTACTTC. This encodes CASSRPTGLETQYF.

The J gene is TRBJ1-1, the V gene TRBV29-1; D is unresolved. Trimming took off 3 bases at V and 1 base at J, with 6 bases between the two ends. The CDR3 extends over 12 amino acids. The germline V gene has CDR1 SQVTM and CDR2 ANQGSEA. The CDR3: CSVEKGNTEAFF. The CDR3, as DNA: TGCAGCGTTGAGAAGGGGAACACTGAAGCTTTCTTT. Supplemented by reference TRBV29-1 and TRBJ1-1, the full variable domain reads SAVISQKPSRDICQRGTSLTIQCQVDSQVTMMFWYRQQPGQSLTLIATANQGSEATYESGFVIDKFPISRPNLTFSTLTVSNMSPEDSSIYLCSVEKGNTEAFFGQGTRLTVV.

This rearrangement joins TRBV20-1 to TRBJ1-2; perhaps TRBD1 as D (5 bases). V lost 0 bases and J 5 bases, leaving 16 bases between the germline ends. The CDR3 extends over 15 amino acids. Germline CDR1 is DFQATT and CDR2 is SNEGSKA (reference sequence). Here the CDR3 reads CSARDPGTATYGYTF. The CDR3 nucleotides are TGCAGTGCTAGAGACCCTGGGACGGCCACTTATGGCTACACCTTC.

The V gene is TRBV7-2, the J gene TRBJ2-5; 12 bases fit TRBD2. The CDR3 covers 15 residues. Germline CDR1 reads SGHTA; CDR2 reads FQGNSA. Trimming took 4 bases from V and 4 from J; bases not matched to a gene: 4. The CDR3 reads CASSYGLAGRETQYF. Written as DNA, the CDR3 is TGTGCCAGCAGCTACGGACTAGCGGGAAGAGAGACCCAGTACTTC.

In this sample, this clonotype turned up a few times. This chain uses TRBV4-2 with TRBJ2-6; D gene uncertain. This CDR3 is built from 16 residues. Germline V gene data show CDR1 as LGHNA and CDR2 as YNFKEQ. Trimming took off 1 base at V and 0 bases at J, with 7 bases between the two ends. CDR3 sequence reads: CASSQGTLSGANVLTF. CDR3 in DNA: TGTGCCAGCAGCCAAGGGACCCTCTCTGGGGCCAACGTCCTGACTTTC.

The chain is built from TRBV20-1 and TRBJ2-3, with D maybe TRBD1 (5 bases). Per the germline V gene, CDR1 is DFQATT and CDR2 is SNEGSKA (reference sequence). V was shortened by 4 bases and J by 6 bases, with 11 bases between the two germline ends. The CDR3 totals 12 residues. CDR3 sequence (DNA): TGCAGTGCTAACGTTGGGGCGGATACGCAGTATTTT. It is translated as CSANVGADTQYF.

This clonotype was found a few times. The rearrangement links TRBV7-2 to TRBJ2-5; D possibly corresponds to TRBD1 (6 bases). V was pared by 5 bases and J by 1 base, with 14 bases between. The CDR3 sequence is 15 residues long. The germline gives CDR1 SGHTA, CDR2 FQGNSA. The CDR3, as DNA: TGTGCCAGCAGCGAACCTCAGGGGACCCAAGAGACCCAGTACTTC. This translates into CASSEPQGTQETQYF.

The V gene is TRBV5-1, the J gene TRBJ2-1, with 8 bases lining up with TRBD2. The CDR3 is 15 residues long. With V trimmed by 0 bases and J by 5 bases, 4 bases remained unmatched. Germline CDR1 and CDR2: SGHRS and YFSETQ. Written as DNA, the CDR3 is TGCGCCAGCAGCTTGGCCGGGGGGGCGAACAATGAGCAGTTCTTC. Its protein is CASSLAGGANNEQFF. Combining the CDR3 with reference TRBV5-1 and TRBJ2-1 gives the whole variable domain KAGVTQTPRYLIKTRGQQVTLSCSPISGHRSVSWYQQTPGQGLQFLFEYFSETQRNKGNFPGRFSGRQFSNSRSEMNVSTLELGDSALYLCASSLAGGANNEQFFGPGTRLTVL.

This chain links TRBV12-3 or TRBV12-4 with TRBJ1-4; D not certain. This CDR3 is built from 16 residues. V lost 8 bases, J lost 0 bases, and 16 bases lay in between. The CDR3 sequence: CASAFRMPATNEKLFF. CDR3 nucleotide sequence: TGTGCCAGCGCCTTCAGGATGCCTGCAACTAATGAAAAACTGTTTTTT.

The gene calls are TRBV7-9 and TRBJ2-3, with D maybe TRBD2 (5 bases). CDR3 length: 15 residues. Trimming shortened V by 4 bases and J by 4 bases, and 15 bases separated the two germline ends. Germline CDR1 SEHNR, CDR2 FQNEAQ (reference sequence). As DNA, the CDR3 is TGTGCCAGCAGCTCCTCCCGGCTCGGGGCAGATACGCAGTATTTT. It specifies CASSSSRLGADTQYF. Variable domain in full (rest from reference TRBV7-9 and TRBJ2-3): DTGVSQNPRHKITKRGQNVTFRCDPISEHNRLYWYRQTLGQGPEFLTYFQNEAQLEKSRLLSDRFSAERPKGSFSTLEIQRTEQGDSAMYLCASSSSRLGADTQYFGPGTRLTVL.

The chain links TRBV27 to TRBJ2-1, with D perhaps TRBD1 or TRBD2 (6 bases each). The V end lost 1 base, the J end lost 4 bases, and 17 bases lay between the germline ends. The CDR3 is 17 residues long. Germline assignment: CDR1 MNHEY and CDR2 SMNVEV (reference sequence). CDR3 in amino acids: CASSLLGGRGPYNEQFF. CDR3 DNA: TGTGCCAGCAGTTTATTGGGGGGCAGGGGCCCATACAATGAGCAGTTCTTC.

This clonotype was observed a few times. V usage is TRBV30 and J usage is TRBJ2-7; D gene unclear. Germline V CDR1 and CDR2: GTSNPN, SVGIG (reference sequence). V gave up 1 base and J gave up 9 bases, with 10 bases separating them. The CDR3 consists of 11 residues. CDR3: CAWSDRVAQYF. The CDR3 DNA reads as TGTGCCTGGAGTGACCGGGTGGCGCAGTACTTC.

This clonotype has only a few counts. The J gene is TRBJ1-2, the V gene TRBV24-1, with 7 bases lining up with TRBD1. The germline gives CDR1 KGHDR, CDR2 SFDVKD. After removal of 4 bases from V and 8 bases from J, the junction contained 6 bases not matched to a gene. The CDR3 is 13 residues long. The CDR3 DNA is TGTGCCACCAGTGACCGTAACAGGGGCGGCTACACCTTC. Residues: CATSDRNRGGYTF.

This clonotype was seen more than once but under ten times. The chain joins TRBV12-3 or TRBV12-4 to TRBJ2-7; weak D call: TRBD2 (5 bases). The CDR3 spans 13 residues. V lost 3 bases to trimming and J lost 2 bases, with 8 bases between them. CDR3 sequence: CASSFAGAYEQYF. The DNA of the CDR3 is TGTGCCAGCAGTTTCGCGGGCGCCTACGAGCAGTACTTC.

This clonotype showed up just a few times. V is TRBV7-8 and J is TRBJ2-7, with D unclear. The germline V and J ends were trimmed by 5 bases and 7 bases, with 9 bases remaining between them. The CDR3 has 11 residues. CDR1 is SGHVS and CDR2 is FQNEAQ in the germline V gene. CDR3 in amino acids: CASSQDHEQYF. CDR3 DNA: TGTGCCAGCAGCCAAGACCATGAGCAGTACTTC.

The table lists this clonotype with a few counts. The chain is built from TRBV10-3 and TRBJ1-5; weak D call: TRBD1 (6 bases). Germline V lookup: CDR1 ENHRY, CDR2 SYGVKD. The CDR3 extends over 14 amino acids. V gave up 2 bases and J gave up 7 bases, with 12 bases separating them. This CDR3 is CAISEQTGLQPQHF. The CDR3 bases are TGTGCCATCAGTGAGCAGACAGGATTGCAGCCCCAGCATTTT.

This chain connects TRBV4-3 to TRBJ2-3, with 7 bases matching TRBD1. Germline V CDR1 and CDR2: LGHNA, YSLEER. V dropped 0 bases and J dropped 1; count of bases not matched to a gene: 7. This CDR3 has 17 amino acids. DNA of the CDR3: TGCGCCAGCAGCCAAGATAGAGACAGGGTGGGCACAGATACGCAGTATTTT. Protein: CASSQDRDRVGTDTQYF.

This clonotype was recorded many times. The chain is built from TRBV4-3 and TRBJ2-3, with D possibly matching TRBD2 (6 bases). With 6 bases removed from V and 3 bases from J, the gap between germline ends came to 10 bases. CDR3 length equals 13 residues. Germline V gene sequence: CDR1 LGHNA, CDR2 YSLEER. The CDR3 bases are TGCGCCAGCAGGCTCCGGGAGACAGATACGCAGTATTTT. Protein product: CASRLRETDTQYF.

This clonotype was counted at least ten times. The chain links TRBV29-1 to TRBJ1-1; TRBD1 agrees at 7 bases. CDR1 is SQVTM, CDR2 ANQGSEA, per germline. The CDR3 loop spans 16 amino acids. V lost 3 bases to trimming and J lost 1 base; unmatched junction nucleotides: 11. CDR3 protein: CSVDSRRQGRNTEAFF. Here the CDR3 DNA reads TGCAGCGTTGACTCCAGAAGACAGGGACGGAACACTGAAGCTTTCTTT. Filled out from reference TRBV29-1 and TRBJ1-1, the complete variable domain reads SAVISQKPSRDICQRGTSLTIQCQVDSQVTMMFWYRQQPGQSLTLIATANQGSEATYESGFVIDKFPISRPNLTFSTLTVSNMSPEDSSIYLCSVDSRRQGRNTEAFFGQGTRLTVV.

The rearrangement links TRBV12-3 or TRBV12-4 to TRBJ1-4; perhaps TRBD1 as D (5 bases). CDR3 length: 16 residues. Trimming took 4 bases from V and 8 from J, leaving 20 bases between them. This chain's CDR3 is CASSSEPDISSEKLFF. In nucleotides, the CDR3 is TGTGCCAGCAGTTCTGAACCGGACATTTCGAGCGAAAAACTGTTTTTT.

This clonotype came up a few times. V gene TRBV11-1 combines with J gene TRBJ2-3, with D perhaps being TRBD1 or TRBD2 (5 bases each). The length of the CDR3 is 15 residues. V was cut by 3 bases and J by 2 bases, with 12 bases left in between. CDR1 SGHAT and CDR2 FQDESV come from the germline V gene (reference sequence). CDR3 loop: CASSFLGATTDTQYF. CDR3 DNA: TGTGCCAGCAGCTTCCTCGGGGCCACCACAGATACGCAGTATTTT.

In its sample, this clonotype ranks as large (0.1 to 1%). The rearrangement joins TRBV12-3 or TRBV12-4 to TRBJ2-7; D is ambiguous. The V end lost 6 bases, the J end lost 4 bases, and 10 bases lay between the germline ends. The CDR3 spans 12 residues. As DNA, the CDR3 is TGTGCCAGCAGCTCACAGATATACGAGCAGTACTTC. This sequence encodes CASSSQIYEQYF.